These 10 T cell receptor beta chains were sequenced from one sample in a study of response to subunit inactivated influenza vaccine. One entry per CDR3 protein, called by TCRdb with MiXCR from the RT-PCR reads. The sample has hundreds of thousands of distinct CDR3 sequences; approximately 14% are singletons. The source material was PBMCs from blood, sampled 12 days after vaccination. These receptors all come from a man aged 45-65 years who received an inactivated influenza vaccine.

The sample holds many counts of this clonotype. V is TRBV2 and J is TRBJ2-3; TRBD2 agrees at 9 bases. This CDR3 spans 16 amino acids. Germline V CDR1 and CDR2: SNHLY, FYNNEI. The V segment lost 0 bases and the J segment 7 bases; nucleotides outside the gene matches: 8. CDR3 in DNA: TGTGCCAGCAGTGAAGCGCAGGGACTAGCAGCTTATACGCAGTATTTT. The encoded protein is CASSEAQGLAAYTQYF.

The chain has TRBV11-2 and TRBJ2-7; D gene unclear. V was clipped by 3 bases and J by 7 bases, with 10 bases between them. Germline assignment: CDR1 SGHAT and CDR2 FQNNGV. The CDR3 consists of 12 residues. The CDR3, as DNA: TGTGCCAGCAGCTTCTCGAAAATTGAGCAGTACTTC. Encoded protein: CASSFSKIEQYF.

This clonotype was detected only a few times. The CDR3: CASSRLETVHEQFF. The DNA for the CDR3 is TGTGCCAGCAGTCGACTTGAGACTGTTCATGAGCAGTTCTTC. The chain combines TRBV6-1 with TRBJ2-1, with D unclear. Trimming cost V 5 bases and J 8 bases, with 16 bases left between them. The CDR3 extends over 14 amino acids. Germline loops: CDR1 MNHNS, CDR2 SASEGT.

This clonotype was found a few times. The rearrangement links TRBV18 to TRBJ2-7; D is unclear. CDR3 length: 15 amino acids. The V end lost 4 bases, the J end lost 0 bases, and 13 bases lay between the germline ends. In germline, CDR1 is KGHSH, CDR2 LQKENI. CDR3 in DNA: TGTGCCAGCTCACTACCCGGAGACACCTCCTACGAGCAGTACTTC. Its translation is CASSLPGDTSYEQYF.

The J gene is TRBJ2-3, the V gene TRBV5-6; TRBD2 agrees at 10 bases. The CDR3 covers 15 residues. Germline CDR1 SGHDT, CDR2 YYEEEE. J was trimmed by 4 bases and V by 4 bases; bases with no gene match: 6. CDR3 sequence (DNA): TGTGCCAGCAGCCTCCCTAGCGGGAGTGCAGATACGCAGTATTTT. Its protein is CASSLPSGSADTQYF.

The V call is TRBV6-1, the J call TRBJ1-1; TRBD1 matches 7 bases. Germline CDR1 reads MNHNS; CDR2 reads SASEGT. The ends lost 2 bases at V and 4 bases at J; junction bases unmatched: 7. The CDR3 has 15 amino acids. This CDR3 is CASSEPGQRTTEAFF. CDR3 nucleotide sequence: TGTGCCAGCAGTGAACCGGGACAGAGAACCACTGAAGCTTTCTTT.

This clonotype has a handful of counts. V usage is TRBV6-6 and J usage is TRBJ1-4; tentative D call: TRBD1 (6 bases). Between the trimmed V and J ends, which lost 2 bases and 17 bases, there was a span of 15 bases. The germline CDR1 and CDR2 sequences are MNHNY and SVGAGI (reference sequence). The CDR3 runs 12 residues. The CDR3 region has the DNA TGTGCCAGCAGTTACCCGACAGGAGTGCTTTTTTTT. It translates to CASSYPTGVLFF.

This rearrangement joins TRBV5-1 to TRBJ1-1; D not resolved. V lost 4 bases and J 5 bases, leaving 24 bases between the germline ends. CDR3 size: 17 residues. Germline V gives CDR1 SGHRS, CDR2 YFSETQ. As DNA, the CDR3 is TGCGCCAGCAGCCCTGTCCCCTGGGTCGGGATAACAACTGAAGCTTTCTTT. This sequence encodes CASSPVPWVGITTEAFF.

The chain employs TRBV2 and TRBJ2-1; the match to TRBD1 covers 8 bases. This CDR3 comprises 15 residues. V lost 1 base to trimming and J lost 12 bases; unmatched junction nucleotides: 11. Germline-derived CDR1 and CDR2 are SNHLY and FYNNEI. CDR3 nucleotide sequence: TGTGCCAGCAGTGAAGAAGACAGGGGATTGATGTGGCAGTTCTTC. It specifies CASSEEDRGLMWQFF.

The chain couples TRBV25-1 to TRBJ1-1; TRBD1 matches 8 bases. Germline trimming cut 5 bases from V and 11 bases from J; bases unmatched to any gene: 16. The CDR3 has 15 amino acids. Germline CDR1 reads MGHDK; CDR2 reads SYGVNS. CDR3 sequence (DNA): TGTGCCAGCAGTTCACCCCTCCAGGGGGCGGCTGCCGCTTTCTTT. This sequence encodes CASSSPLQGAAAAFF.